Listed below are T cell receptor beta chains from one sample, sequenced in a study of blood T cell repertoires in COVID-19. Assay used: immunoSEQ multiplex PCR; TCRdb lists only in-frame clones, some missing. This sample has 250,000 or so clones; more than 75% occur once, and the top ten carry 0.99%. The specimen was peripheral blood. The receptors were gathered from a woman between 35 and 50 years old who had recovered from COVID-19. Both conserved end residues are part of each CDR3. Clone size is given for some rows only: seen once, a few or many times, or a class if the clone is expanded.

size: -; J: TRBJ1-1; V: TRBV5-1; CDR3: CASSYYGGEAFF
size: -; J: TRBJ2-1; V: TRBV7-7; CDR3: CASSFRASIPYNEQFF
size: -; J: TRBJ1-4; V: TRBV5-4; CDR3: CASSPGPGQGNEKLFF
size: few; J: TRBJ1-4; V: TRBV25-1; CDR3: CASSPPSTGGLGKLFF
size: -; J: TRBJ1-2; V: TRBV9; CDR3: CASTDRAYGYTF
size: -; J: TRBJ1-1; V: TRBV7-8; CDR3: CASSSLTLNTEAFF
size: -; J: TRBJ1-1; V: TRBV7-2; CDR3: CASSLAPAGGTEAFF
size: -; J: TRBJ2-5; V: TRBV6-6; CDR3: CASSYGPQETQYF
size: -; J: TRBJ1-2; V: TRBV7-9; CDR3: CASSQGTPLRGYTF
size: -; J: TRBJ1-2; V: TRBV28; CDR3: CASSPGGRALNYGYTF
size: few; J: TRBJ2-2; V: TRBV21-1; CDR3: CASSKRTGTSGTNTGELFF
size: -; J: TRBJ2-5; V: TRBV5-1; CDR3: CASSLGLAGPQETQYF
size: -; J: TRBJ2-5; V: TRBV24-1; CDR3: CATSDPGGRETQYF
size: -; J: TRBJ1-2; V: TRBV4-1; CDR3: CASSHWTVPGYTF
size: -; J: TRBJ2-2; V: TRBV5-1; CDR3: CASSLGPTGGRTGELFF
size: -; J: TRBJ2-1; V: TRBV11-2; CDR3: CASSLAGLPTYNEQFF
size: -; J: TRBJ2-3; V: TRBV7-2; CDR3: CASSPRTSGRGADTQYF
size: -; J: TRBJ2-5; V: TRBV1; CDR3: CTSSPGLALWGTQYF
size: -; J: TRBJ1-1; V: TRBV11-2; CDR3: CASSEGVGTGGPEAFF
size: -; J: TRBJ2-1; V: TRBV9; CDR3: CASSEHEGSGNEQFF
size: -; J: TRBJ2-5; V: TRBV7-9; CDR3: CASSLPRGTQETQYF
size: -; J: TRBJ2-5; V: TRBV9; CDR3: CASSPGGMRETQYF
size: -; J: TRBJ1-1; V: TRBV18; CDR3: CASSPSNTEAFF
size: -; J: TRBJ1-5; V: TRBV7-2; CDR3: CASSLYLQGRNQPQHF